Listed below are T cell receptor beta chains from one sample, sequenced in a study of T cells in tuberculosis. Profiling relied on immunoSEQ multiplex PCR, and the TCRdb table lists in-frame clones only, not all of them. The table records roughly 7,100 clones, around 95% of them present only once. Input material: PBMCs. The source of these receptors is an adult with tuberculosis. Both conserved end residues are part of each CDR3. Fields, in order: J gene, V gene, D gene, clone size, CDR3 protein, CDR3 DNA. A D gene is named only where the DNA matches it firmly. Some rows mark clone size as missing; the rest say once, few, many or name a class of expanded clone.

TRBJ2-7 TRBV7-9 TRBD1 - CASSLFPRRKTGTYEQYF TGTGCCAGCAGCTTATTCCCAAGGAGGAAGACAGGGACCTACGAGCAGTACTTC
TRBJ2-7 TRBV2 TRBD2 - CASKLGTNSYEQYF TGTGCCAGCAAGCTTGGGACTAACTCCTACGAGCAGTACTTC
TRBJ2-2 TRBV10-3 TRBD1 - CAIRSGQGLDTGELFF TGTGCCATCAGATCTGGACAGGGGCTCGACACCGGGGAGCTGTTTTTT
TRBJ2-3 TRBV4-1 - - CASSQVRGFSTDTQYF TGCGCCAGCAGCCAAGTACGAGGCTTTAGCACAGATACGCAGTATTTT
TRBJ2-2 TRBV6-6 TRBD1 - CASSPGGATGELFF TGTGCCAGCAGTCCAGGGGGCGCTACCGGGGAGCTGTTTTTT
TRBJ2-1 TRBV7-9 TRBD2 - CASSLVRAGAVPYNEQFF TGTGCCAGCAGCTTAGTGAGAGCGGGAGCCGTCCCTTACAATGAGCAGTTCTTC
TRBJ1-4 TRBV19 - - CASSPPAGGVETNEKLFF TGTGCCAGTAGCCCTCCCGCGGGGGGGGTAGAAACTAATGAAAAACTGTTTTTT
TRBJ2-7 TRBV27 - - CASSYQWGPYEQYF TGTGCCAGCAGTTACCAGTGGGGCCCCTACGAGCAGTACTTC
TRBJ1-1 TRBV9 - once CASSVDDSNTEAFF TGTGCCAGCAGCGTAGACGACTCAAACACTGAAGCTTTCTTT
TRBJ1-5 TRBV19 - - CASLGGRGQPQHF TGTGCCAGTCTGGGGGGGCGCGGTCAGCCCCAGCATTTT
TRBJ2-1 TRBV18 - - CASSPPGGANEQFF TGTGCCAGCTCACCACCGGGGGGGGCGAATGAGCAGTTCTTC
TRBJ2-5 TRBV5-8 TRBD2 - CASSLVATSGQETQYF TGTGCCAGCAGCTTGGTTGCGACTAGCGGACAAGAGACCCAGTACTTC
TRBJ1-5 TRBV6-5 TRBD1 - CASSSTGTYQPQHF TGTGCCAGCAGCTCGACAGGGACTTATCAGCCCCAGCATTTT
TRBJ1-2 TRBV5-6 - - CASSPLPAGSKGYTF TGTGCCAGCAGCCCCCTACCAGCAGGGTCGAAAGGCTACACCTTC